This paragraph covers one T cell receptor (beta chain) sequence. Its antigen is not identified. This sample stems from a study of T cell responses to AZD1222 COVID-19 vaccine. Study conclusions and caveats: Sampling that yielded the repertoires occurred only after the peak T cell response. Across spike, vaccine-associated CD4 TCRs were found, dominant at 160-218 and 743-854. In a largely white British group with more females than males, clonal diversity was possibly underestimated.

V was clipped by 6 bases and J by 11 bases, with 11 bases between them. The CDR3 runs to 11 residues. Assay: immunoSEQ multiplex PCR; the TCRdb copy retains only in-frame clones and omits some. The repertoire holds about 94,000 clones, 70% to 90% seen once, with roughly 14% in the top ten. The chain links TRBV12-3 or TRBV12-4 to TRBJ1-5; D is possibly TRBD1 (5 bases). The clonotype comes from an adult in good health. The specimen comprised peripheral blood, sampled on day 0 of AZD1222 vaccination. The CDR3 DNA follows: TGTGCCAGCAGCGCGGGGGGAGCCCAGCATTTT. Residues: CASSAGGAQHF.